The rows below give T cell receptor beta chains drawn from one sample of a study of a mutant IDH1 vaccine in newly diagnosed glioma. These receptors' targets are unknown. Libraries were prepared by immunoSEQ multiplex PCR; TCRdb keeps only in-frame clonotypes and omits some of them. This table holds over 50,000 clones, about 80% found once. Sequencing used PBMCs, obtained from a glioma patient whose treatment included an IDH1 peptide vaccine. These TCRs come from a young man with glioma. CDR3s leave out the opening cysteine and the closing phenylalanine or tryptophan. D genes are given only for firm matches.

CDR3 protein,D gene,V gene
ASSNTGNTIY,.,TRBV7-9
ASSPETGGAGYGYT,TRBD1,TRBV18
ASSTGTENTEAF,TRBD1,TRBV5-4
ASSLAVGVVKNIQY,.,TRBV5-6
AWSSGGTNTEAF,TRBD1,TRBV30
ASSEFTGAGNTIY,TRBD1,TRBV2
ASRAGITDTQY,TRBD2,TRBV5-1
ASLRDRATYEQY,TRBD1,TRBV4-3
ASSLQGFGNSPLH,TRBD1,TRBV5-1
ASSLGAGSNQPQH,.,TRBV5-6
AWSPTGGPQH,TRBD1,TRBV30
ASSLLDIPGKAF,.,TRBV6-5
ASSYSNREGEAF,.,TRBV6-5
ASSFSGPKETQY,.,TRBV7-6
ASSSPGLAGQETQY,TRBD2,TRBV5-1
ASSFDSLDTEAF,.,TRBV7-8
ASSLDRATYEQY,.,TRBV5-1
ASSAGISVALF,.,TRBV19
ASSHRTGALISNTGELF,TRBD1,TRBV7-8
ASSPVVQPQH,.,TRBV7-8
ASSALQGVEQY,TRBD1,TRBV7-2
ASSLVKGVMNTEAF,.,TRBV5-1
ASNPLDRLNYGYT,.,TRBV5-6
ASSQVGGRNQPQH,.,TRBV4-1
ASSTPGLASTDTQY,TRBD2,TRBV7-9
ASSSQEATTEAF,.,TRBV7-8
ASSVDGGSTDTQY,.,TRBV9
ASRGNWGSYEQY,.,TRBV28
ASSESSEAF,.,TRBV25-1
ASSLSLVGGSYEQY,.,TRBV27
ASSGTGYPWDEKLF,TRBD1,TRBV19
ASSLSLGGARSSGNTIY,.,TRBV7-8
ASSVDGKIEAF,.,TRBV9
AWSFGTSGYNEQF,TRBD2,TRBV30
ASSFGHIGETQY,.,TRBV5-8
ASSSTTGTAFSYEQY,TRBD1,TRBV5-1
ASSPRTGMEQY,TRBD1,TRBV7-9
ASIRDTRLEAF,.,TRBV6-1
ASSLWSQGGLNYGYT,.,TRBV7-2
ASSFYDSYEQY,.,TRBV7-2
ASSLGVGNYGYT,.,TRBV7-9
ASSLGDRAIYEQY,TRBD1,TRBV5-6
ASSFLGLSSYEQY,.,TRBV5-1
ASSYSGGLLYGYT,.,TRBV6-5
ASSPLGAIPNEQF,.,TRBV6-1
ASSLTGLAGGRNEQF,TRBD2,TRBV7-3
ASSLGNRAYEQY,.,TRBV7-9